This TCR beta chain was identified during a study of shared clonotypes between healthy human individuals. Looking at the study overall: CD4 naive cells filled three plates per donor, CD4 memory three, CD8 naive two and CD8 memory one. Notes on the study in general: Enrolling few donors narrowed the genetic and exposure-history diversity that was represented.

Trimming pared 3 bases from V and 2 bases from J, leaving 11 bases between. The CDR3 spans 15 residues. CDR1 is LNHDA, CDR2 SQIVND, per germline (reference sequence). This clone was seen only once. Its antigen remains unidentified. Terminally differentiated effector memory CD45RA+ cells were excluded from the naive CD8 cells, which were CD45RO-negative and positively selected for CCR7. As handled by the study authors: Filtering of immunoSEQ junctional sequences could not match full-length read filtering. Method: immunoSEQ multiplex PCR; TCRdb's copy keeps in-frame clones and lacks some. Clone size and the V and J calls come from that table; the DNA yielded D and trimming. The sample contains around 2,000,000 clones, around 96% of which appear only once.

V is TRBV19 and J is TRBJ2-1, with D perhaps matching TRBD2 (7 bases). The specimen was naive CD8+ T cells sorted from blood. The receptor was derived from a man aged 18 to 30 in good health. CDR3: CASSIKGGAYNEQFF. The CDR3 DNA follows: TGTGCCAGTAGTATCAAGGGGGGGGCCTACAATGAGCAGTTCTTC.